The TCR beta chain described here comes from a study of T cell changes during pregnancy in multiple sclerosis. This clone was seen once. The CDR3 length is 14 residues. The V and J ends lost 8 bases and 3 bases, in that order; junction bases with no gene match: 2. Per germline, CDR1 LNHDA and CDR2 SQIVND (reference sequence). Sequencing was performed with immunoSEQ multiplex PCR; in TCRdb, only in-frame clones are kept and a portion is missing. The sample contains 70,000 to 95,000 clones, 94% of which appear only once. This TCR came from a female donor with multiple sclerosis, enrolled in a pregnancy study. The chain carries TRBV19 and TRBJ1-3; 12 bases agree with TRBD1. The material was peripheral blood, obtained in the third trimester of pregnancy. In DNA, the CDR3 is TGTGCCAGTGGGGACAGGGGGCTTGGAAACACCATATATTTT. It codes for CASGDRGLGNTIYF. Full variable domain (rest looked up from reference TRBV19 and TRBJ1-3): DGGITQSPKYLFRKEGQNVTLSCEQNLNHDAMYWYRQDPGQGLRLIYYSQIVNDFQKGDIAEGYSVSREKKESFPLTVTSAQKNPTAFYLCASGDRGLGNTIYFGEGSWLTVV.